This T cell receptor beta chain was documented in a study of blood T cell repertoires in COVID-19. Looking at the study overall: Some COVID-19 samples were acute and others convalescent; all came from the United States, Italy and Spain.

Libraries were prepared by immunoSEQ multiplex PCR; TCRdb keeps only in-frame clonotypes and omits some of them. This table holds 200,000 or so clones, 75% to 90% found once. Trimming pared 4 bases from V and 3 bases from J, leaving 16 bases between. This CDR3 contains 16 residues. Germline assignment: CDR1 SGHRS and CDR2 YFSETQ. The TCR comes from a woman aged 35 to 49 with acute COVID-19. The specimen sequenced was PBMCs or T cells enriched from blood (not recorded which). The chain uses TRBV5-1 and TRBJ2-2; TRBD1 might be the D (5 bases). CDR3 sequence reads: CASSPYITGDTGELFF. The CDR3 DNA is TGCGCCAGCAGCCCCTATATCACAGGAGACACCGGGGAGCTGTTTTTT.